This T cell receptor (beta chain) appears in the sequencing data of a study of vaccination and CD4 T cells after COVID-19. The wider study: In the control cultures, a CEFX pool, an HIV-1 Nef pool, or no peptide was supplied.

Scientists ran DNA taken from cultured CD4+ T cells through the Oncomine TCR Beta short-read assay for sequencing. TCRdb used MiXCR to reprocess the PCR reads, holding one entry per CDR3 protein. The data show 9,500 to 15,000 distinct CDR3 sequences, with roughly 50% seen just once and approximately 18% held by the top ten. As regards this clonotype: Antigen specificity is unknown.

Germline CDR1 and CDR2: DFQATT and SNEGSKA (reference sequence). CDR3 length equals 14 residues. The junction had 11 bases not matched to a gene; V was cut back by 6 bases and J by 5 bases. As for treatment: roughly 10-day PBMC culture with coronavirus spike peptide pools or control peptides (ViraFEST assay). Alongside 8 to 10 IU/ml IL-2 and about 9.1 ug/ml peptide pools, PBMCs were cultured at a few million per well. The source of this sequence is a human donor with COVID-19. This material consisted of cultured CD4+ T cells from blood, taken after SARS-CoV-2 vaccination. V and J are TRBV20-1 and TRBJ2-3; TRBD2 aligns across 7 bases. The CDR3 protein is CSANGEGAVDTQYF. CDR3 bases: TGCAGTGCGAATGGGGAGGGAGCAGTAGATACGCAGTATTTT.